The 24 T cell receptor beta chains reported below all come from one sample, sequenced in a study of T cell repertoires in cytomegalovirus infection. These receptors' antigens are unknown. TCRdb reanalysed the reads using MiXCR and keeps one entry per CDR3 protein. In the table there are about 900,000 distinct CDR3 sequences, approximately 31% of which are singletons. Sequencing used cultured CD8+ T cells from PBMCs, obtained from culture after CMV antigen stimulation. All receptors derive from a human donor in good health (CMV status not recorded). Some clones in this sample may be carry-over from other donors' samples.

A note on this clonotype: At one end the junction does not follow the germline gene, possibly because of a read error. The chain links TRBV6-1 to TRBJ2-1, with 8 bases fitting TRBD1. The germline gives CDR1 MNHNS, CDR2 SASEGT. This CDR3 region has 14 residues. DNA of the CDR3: TGTGGCAGCAGCCGGACAGGGACCTACAATGAGCAGTTCTTC. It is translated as CGSSRTGTYNEQFF.

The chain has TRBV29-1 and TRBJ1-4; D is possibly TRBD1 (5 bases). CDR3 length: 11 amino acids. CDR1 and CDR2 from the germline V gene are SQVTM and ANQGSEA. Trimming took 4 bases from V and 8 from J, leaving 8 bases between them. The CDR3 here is CSVVGEEKLFF. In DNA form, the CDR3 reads TGCAGCGTTGTGGGGGAAGAAAAACTGTTTTTT. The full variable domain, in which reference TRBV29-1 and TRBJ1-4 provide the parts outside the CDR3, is SAVISQKPSRDICQRGTSLTIQCQVDSQVTMMFWYRQQPGQSLTLIATANQGSEATYESGFVIDKFPISRPNLTFSTLTVSNMSPEDSSIYLCSVVGEEKLFFGSGTQLSVL.

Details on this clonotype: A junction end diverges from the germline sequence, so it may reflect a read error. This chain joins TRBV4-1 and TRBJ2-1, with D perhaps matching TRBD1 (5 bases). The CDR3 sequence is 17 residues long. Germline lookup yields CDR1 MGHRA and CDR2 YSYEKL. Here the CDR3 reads CASSQDTVQGSYNEQFF. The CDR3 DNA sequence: TGTGCCAGCAGCCAAGATACGGTTCAGGGATCCTACAATGAGCAGTTCTTC.

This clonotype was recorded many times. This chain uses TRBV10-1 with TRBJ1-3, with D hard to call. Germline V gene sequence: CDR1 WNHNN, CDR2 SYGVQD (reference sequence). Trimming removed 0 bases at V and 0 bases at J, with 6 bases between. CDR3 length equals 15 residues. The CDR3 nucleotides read TGCGCCAGCAGTGAGTCGAGGAGCTCTGGAAACACCATATATTTT. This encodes CASSESRSSGNTIYF.

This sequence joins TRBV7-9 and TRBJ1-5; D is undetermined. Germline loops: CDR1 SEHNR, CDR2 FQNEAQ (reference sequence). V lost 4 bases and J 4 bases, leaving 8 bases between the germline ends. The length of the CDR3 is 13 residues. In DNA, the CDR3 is TGTGCCAGCAGCTGGGAGGTAAATCAGCCCCAGCATTTT. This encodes CASSWEVNQPQHF.

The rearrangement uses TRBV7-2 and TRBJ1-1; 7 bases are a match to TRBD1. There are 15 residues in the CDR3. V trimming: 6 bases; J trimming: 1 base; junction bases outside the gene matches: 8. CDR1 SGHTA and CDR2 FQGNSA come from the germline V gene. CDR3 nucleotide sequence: TGTGCCAGCAGAATAGGACGGACAGGGAACACTGAAGCTTTCTTT. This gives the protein CASRIGRTGNTEAFF.

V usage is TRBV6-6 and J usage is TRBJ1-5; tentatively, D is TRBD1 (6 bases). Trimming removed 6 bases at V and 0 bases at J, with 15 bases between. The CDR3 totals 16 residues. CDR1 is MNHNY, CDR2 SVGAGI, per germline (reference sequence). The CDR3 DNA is TGTGCCAGCAGCCTAGGGACATTATCTAGCAATCAGCCCCAGCATTTT. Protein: CASSLGTLSSNQPQHF.

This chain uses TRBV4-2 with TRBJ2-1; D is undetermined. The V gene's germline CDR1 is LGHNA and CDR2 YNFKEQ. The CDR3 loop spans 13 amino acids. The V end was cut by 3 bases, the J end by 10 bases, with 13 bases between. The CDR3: CASSQVGFWEQFF. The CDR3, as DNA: TGTGCCAGCAGCCAGGTTGGGTTCTGGGAGCAGTTCTTC.

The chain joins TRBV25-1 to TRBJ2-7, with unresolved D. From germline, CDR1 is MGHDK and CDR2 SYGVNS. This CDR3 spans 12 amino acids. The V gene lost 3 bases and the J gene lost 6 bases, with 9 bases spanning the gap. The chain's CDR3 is CASSDPHLEQYF. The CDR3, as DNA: TGTGCCAGCAGTGACCCCCATCTCGAGCAGTACTTC.

The CDR3 DNA follows: TGTGCCAGCAGTTACCTAAACCCTTACCCCTTATCAGGGGAGGGCAATCAGCCCCAGCATTTT. It codes for CASSYLNPYPLSGEGNQPQHF. The V call is TRBV6-6, the J call TRBJ1-5; tentatively, D is TRBD1 (6 bases). Germline CDR1 MNHNY, CDR2 SVGAGI (reference sequence). Trimming left V 2 bases short and J 2 bases short, with 28 bases between. The CDR3 length is 21 residues.

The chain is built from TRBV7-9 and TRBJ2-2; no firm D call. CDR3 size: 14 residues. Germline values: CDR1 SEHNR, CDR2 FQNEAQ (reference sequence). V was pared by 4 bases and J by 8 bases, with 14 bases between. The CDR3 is CASSSLPGKGELFF. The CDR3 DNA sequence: TGTGCCAGCAGCTCTCTTCCGGGCAAGGGGGAGCTGTTTTTT.

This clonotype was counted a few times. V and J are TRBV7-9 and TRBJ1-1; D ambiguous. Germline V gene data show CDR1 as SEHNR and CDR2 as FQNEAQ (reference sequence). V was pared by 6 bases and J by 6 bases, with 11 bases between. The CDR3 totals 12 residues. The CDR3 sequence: CASSLARAEAFF. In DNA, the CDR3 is TGTGCCAGCAGTTTGGCCCGGGCTGAAGCTTTCTTT.

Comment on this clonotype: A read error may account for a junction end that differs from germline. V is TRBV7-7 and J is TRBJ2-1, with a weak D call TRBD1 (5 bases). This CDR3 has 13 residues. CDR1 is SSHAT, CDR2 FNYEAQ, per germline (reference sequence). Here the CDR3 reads CASSLAQGWEQFF. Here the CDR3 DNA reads TGTGCTAGCAGCTTAGCCCAGGGTTGGGAGCAGTTCTTC.

The CDR3 here is CSVLQRGGGAFF. The CDR3 DNA follows: TGCAGCGTCCTCCAGAGGGGGGGAGGAGCTTTCTTT. The genes are TRBV29-1 and TRBJ1-1; D is possibly TRBD1 (6 bases). Germline V gene sequence: CDR1 SQVTM, CDR2 ANQGSEA. This CDR3 is 12 amino acids long. Trimming cost V 6 bases and J 10 bases, with 18 bases left between them.

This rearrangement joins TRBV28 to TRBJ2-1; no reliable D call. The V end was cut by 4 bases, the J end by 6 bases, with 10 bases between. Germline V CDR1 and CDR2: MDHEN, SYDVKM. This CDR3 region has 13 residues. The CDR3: CASSSVSANEQFF. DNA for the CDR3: TGTGCCAGCAGTTCTGTTTCTGCCAATGAGCAGTTCTTC.

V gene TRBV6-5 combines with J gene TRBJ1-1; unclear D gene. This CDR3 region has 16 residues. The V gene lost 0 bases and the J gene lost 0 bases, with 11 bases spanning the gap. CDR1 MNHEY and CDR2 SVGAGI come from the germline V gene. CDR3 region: CASSYSRQTLNTEAFF. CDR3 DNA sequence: TGTGCCAGCAGTTACTCGCGGCAAACGCTGAACACTGAAGCTTTCTTT.

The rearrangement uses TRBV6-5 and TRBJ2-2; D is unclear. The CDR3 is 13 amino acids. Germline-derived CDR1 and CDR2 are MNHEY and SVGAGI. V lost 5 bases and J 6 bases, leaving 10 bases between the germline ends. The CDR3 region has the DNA TGTGCCAGCAGTCCCCTGATCTCCGGGGAGCTGTTTTTT. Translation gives CASSPLISGELFF.

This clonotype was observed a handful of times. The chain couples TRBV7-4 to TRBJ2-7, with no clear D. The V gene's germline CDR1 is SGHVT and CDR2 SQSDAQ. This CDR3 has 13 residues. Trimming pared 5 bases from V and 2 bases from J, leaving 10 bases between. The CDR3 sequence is CASSNEIPYEQYF. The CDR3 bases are TGTGCCAGCAGCAATGAGATACCCTACGAGCAGTACTTC.

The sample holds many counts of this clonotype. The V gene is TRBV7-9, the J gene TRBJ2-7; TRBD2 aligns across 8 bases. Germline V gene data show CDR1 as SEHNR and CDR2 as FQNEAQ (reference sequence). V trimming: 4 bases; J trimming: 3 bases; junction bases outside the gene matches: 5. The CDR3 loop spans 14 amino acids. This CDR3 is CASSSGLVVYEQYF. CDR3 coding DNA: TGTGCCAGCAGCTCGGGACTAGTGGTCTACGAGCAGTACTTC.

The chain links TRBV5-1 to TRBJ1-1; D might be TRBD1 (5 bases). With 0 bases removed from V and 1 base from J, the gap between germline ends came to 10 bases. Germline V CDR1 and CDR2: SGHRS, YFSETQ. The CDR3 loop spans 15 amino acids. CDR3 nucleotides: TGCGCCAGCAGCTTGGACCCAGGGAGGAACACTGAAGCTTTCTTT. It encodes CASSLDPGRNTEAFF.

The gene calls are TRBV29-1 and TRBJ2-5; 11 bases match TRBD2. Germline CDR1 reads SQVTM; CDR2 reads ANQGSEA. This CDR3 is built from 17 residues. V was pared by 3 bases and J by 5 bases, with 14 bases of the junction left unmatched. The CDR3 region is CSVDFGLAGAWGETQYF. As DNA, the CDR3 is TGCAGCGTTGATTTCGGACTAGCGGGCGCCTGGGGGGAGACCCAGTACTTC.

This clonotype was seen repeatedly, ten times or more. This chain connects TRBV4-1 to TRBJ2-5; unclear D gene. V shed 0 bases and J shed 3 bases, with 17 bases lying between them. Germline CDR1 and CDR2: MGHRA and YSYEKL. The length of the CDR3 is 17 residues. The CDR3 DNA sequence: TGCGCCAGCAGCCAAGAGGGCGTTCCGGCCCCAAAAGAGACCCAGTACTTC. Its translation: CASSQEGVPAPKETQYF.

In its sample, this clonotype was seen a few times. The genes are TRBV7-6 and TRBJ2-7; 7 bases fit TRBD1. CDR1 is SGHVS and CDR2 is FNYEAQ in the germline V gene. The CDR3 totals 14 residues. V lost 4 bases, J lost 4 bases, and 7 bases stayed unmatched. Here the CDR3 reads CASSSSGQYYEQYF. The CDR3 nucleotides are TGTGCCAGCAGCTCGTCGGGACAGTATTACGAGCAGTACTTC.

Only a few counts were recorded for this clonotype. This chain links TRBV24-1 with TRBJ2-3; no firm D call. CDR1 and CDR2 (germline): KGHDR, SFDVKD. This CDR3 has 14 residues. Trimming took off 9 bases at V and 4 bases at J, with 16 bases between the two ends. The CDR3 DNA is TGTGCCACCTCCTCGACCCCAGTACCAGATACGCAGTATTTT. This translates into CATSSTPVPDTQYF.